This T cell receptor beta chain was retrieved from a study of CD8+ T cells in alopecia areata (dated by TCRdb to 2016 to 2018). Study-wide context: The treated patients took part in an open-label pilot trial in which moderate-to-severe alopecia areata was treated with oral tofacitinib at 5 to 10 mg twice daily. Tofacitinib was given for 6 to 18 months, followed by 6 months of follow-up off drug to assess delayed response and recurrence. The SALT score, which quantifies the percentage of affected scalp surface area, was used to measure disease severity in treated patients. The study used high-throughput TCRbeta sequencing to examine T cell clonal expansion in alopecia areata, in both the C3H/HeJ mouse model and human patients. Scalp tissue and sorted CD4+ and CD8+ peripheral blood T cells from patchy and totalis/universalis alopecia areata patients and from healthy controls were covered by human TCRbeta sequencing. Patients on tofacitinib were biopsied at baseline and after 4 and 24 weeks of treatment, and several of the patients also had a later scalp biopsy. Clonality in the scalp was compared among normal scalp (n=4), patchy alopecia areata scalp (n=8), and alopecia totalis/universalis scalp (n=8). RNA was extracted with the PAXgene miRNA kit for fixed scalp, the miRNeasy kit for PBMCs, and the RNeasy kit for mouse skin. TCRbeta CDR3 regions were amplified by immunoSEQ multiplex PCR with 35 Vbeta forward and 13 Jbeta reverse primers. What the study reported, not specific to this receptor: Shared TCR sequences between patients were less evident than in mice, which may be partly attributable to HLA diversity in the patient population. Scalp TCR repertoire analysis is complicated because resident alphabeta T cells in normal human skin are also sequenced, whereas mouse skin is dominated by gammadelta T cells. Tofacitinib significantly lowered scalp clonality and the number of expanded CD8+ clones among the top 100 scalp clones. Compared with normal scalp, lesional scalp had higher clonality and more expanded CD8+ clones, particularly in alopecia totalis/universalis, a pattern that suggests antigenic drive. The treated cohort was small, with a single nonresponder, so links between baseline CD8+ expansion and response need larger studies. Many expanded lesional clones were found to persist in scalp and blood during tofacitinib treatment, and relapse after treatment cessation may be partly explained by this persistence.

Details on this clone: Its recognized antigen is unknown. No base quality information exists; no much larger clone differs at one position.

The treatment or condition label of this sample denotes: oral pan-JAK inhibitor, 5-10 mg twice daily. Peripheral blood and lesional scalp punch biopsies were obtained from patients with alopecia areata. PBMCs were isolated by density centrifugation and stained for CD3, CD4 and CD8, after which CD4+ and CD8+ T cells were sorted on a FACSAria. Libraries came from the immunoSEQ multiplex PCR assay. RNA was extracted from all samples and reverse transcribed into cDNA, which served as template for TCR sequencing. First-strand cDNA was synthesized with SuperScript III using a 2:1 mix of oligo-dT and random hexamers. A synthetic immune receptor repertoire was used to gauge amplification bias, and whatever bias remained was removed computationally. Processing in the source paper ran as follows. Raw reads were preprocessed to remove errors, and CDR3 was defined according to IMGT conventions as the region from the conserved cysteine to phenylalanine. Clonality was calculated as 1 minus Shannon entropy normalized by log2 of the number of productive unique TCRs. Scalp TCRbeta sequences were cross-referenced with sorted blood CD4 and CD8 repertoires so that the CD4 or CD8 identity of scalp clones could be inferred. The table comes from immuneACCESS by way of TCRdb, which keeps in-frame sequences with V and J called. Part of the clones is missing from these tables; in studies checked, under half for an unresolved V gene and the rest for unknown reasons. Clone size and V and J calls were adopted from that table, with D and trimming inferred from the DNA. This sample holds more than 200,000 clones; 66% were observed only once. 1% to 1.5% of the sample lies in the top ten.

V sheds 5 bases and J sheds 1 base, leaving 10 bases between their ends. CDR1 SGHAT and CDR2 FQNNGV are derived from the germline V gene. The CDR3 has 14 amino acids, counting the end cysteine and phenylalanine. Only CDR3 DNA remains: 42 bases, in frame from the first base. The sequence is built from TRBV11-2 and TRBJ2-3; the D gene identity is not certain. The source was CD4+ T cells sorted from blood, collected around week 44, from a patient treated with tofacitinib. The TCR originated in a human donor with alopecia areata. The encoded CDR3 is CASSLRPGTDTQYF. The nucleotide sequence reads as follows: TGTGCCAGCAGCCTCCGACCGGGCACAGATACGCAGTATTTT.